Below, 5 T cell receptor beta chains from the same sample are listed, as sequenced in a study of blood T cell repertoires in COVID-19. Assay: immunoSEQ multiplex PCR; the TCRdb copy retains only in-frame clones and omits some. This table holds under 250,000 clones, around 86% found once. Sequenced sample: peripheral blood. The receptor set was obtained from a woman of 80 years or more with COVID-19, enrolled during active disease.

This chain joins TRBV2 and TRBJ2-5; a possible D gene is TRBD2 (5 bases). This CDR3 comprises 13 residues. Germline CDR1 and CDR2: SNHLY and FYNNEI. The V end lost 5 bases, the J end lost 7 bases, and 14 bases lay between the germline ends. CDR3 bases: TGTGCCAGCAGTCTAGCTGCAGAGGGGACCCAGTACTTC. This translates into CASSLAAEGTQYF.

The chain employs TRBV5-4 and TRBJ1-1; 9 bases line up with TRBD1. The V segment lost 4 bases and the J segment 1 base; nucleotides outside the gene matches: 8. Germline V gene lookup returns CDR1 SGHNT and CDR2 YYREEE (reference sequence). The CDR3 consists of 16 residues. The CDR3 protein is CASSPSWGQGNTEAFF. CDR3 coding DNA: TGTGCCAGCAGCCCCTCCTGGGGACAGGGGAACACTGAAGCTTTCTTT. Together with reference TRBV5-4 and TRBJ1-1, the CDR3 gives the full variable domain: ETGVTQSPTHLIKTRGQQVTLRCSSQSGHNTVSWYQQALGQGPQFIFQYYREEENGRGNFPPRFSGLQFPNYSSELNVNALELDDSALYLCASSPSWGQGNTEAFFGQGTRLTVV.

With respect to this clone: Other DNA sequences within the sample encode an identical CDR3. The V gene is TRBV18, the J gene TRBJ2-5; possibly TRBD2 for D (6 bases). This CDR3 region has 14 residues. Trimming took off 0 bases at V and 1 base at J, with 6 bases between the two ends. The germline CDR1 and CDR2 sequences are KGHSH and LQKENI. CDR3 loop: CASSPPGLQETQYF. The CDR3, as DNA: TGTGCCAGCTCACCACCGGGACTCCAAGAGACCCAGTACTTC.

This chain joins TRBV19 and TRBJ2-5; 10 bases align to TRBD2. Unmatched junction bases numbered 3, after V lost 1 base and J lost 4 bases. In germline, CDR1 is LNHDA, CDR2 SQIVND (reference sequence). CDR3 size: 15 residues. The CDR3 DNA reads TGTGCCAGTAGTATAGCGGTAGCGGGGGGAGAGACCCAGTACTTC. Its translation is CASSIAVAGGETQYF.

The rearrangement links TRBV30 to TRBJ2-3, with TRBD1 matching 11 bases. Germline CDR1 is GTSNPN and CDR2 is SVGIG (reference sequence). This CDR3 contains 14 residues. V dropped 4 bases and J dropped 4; count of bases not matched to a gene: 4. DNA of the CDR3: TGTGCCTGGACGAAGGGACAGGGGGCAGATACGCAGTATTTT. It codes for CAWTKGQGADTQYF. The full variable domain, its missing parts supplied by reference TRBV30 and TRBJ2-3, is SQTIHQWPATLVQPVGSPLSLECTVEGTSNPNLYWYRQAAGRGLQLLFYSVGIGQISSEVPQNLSASRPQDRQFILSSKKLLLSDSGFYLCAWTKGQGADTQYFGPGTRLTVL.